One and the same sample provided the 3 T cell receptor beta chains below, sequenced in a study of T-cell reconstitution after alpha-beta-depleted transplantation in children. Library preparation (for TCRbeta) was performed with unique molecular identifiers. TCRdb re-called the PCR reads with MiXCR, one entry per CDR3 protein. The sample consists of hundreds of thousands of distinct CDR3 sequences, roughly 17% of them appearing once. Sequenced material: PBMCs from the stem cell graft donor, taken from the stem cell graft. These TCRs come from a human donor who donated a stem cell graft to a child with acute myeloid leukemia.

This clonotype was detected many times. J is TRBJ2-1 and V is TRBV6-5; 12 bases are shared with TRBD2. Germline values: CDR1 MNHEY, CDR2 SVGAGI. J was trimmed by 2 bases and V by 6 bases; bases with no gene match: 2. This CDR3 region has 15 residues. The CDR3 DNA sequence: TGTGCCAGCAGGGGACTAGCGGGTACCTACAATGAGCAGTTCTTC. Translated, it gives CASRGLAGTYNEQFF.

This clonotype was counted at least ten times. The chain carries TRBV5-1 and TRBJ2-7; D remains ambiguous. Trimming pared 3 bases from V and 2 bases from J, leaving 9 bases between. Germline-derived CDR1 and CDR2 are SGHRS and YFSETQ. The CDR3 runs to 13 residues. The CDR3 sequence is CASSYGSTYEQYF. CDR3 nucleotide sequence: TGCGCCAGCAGCTATGGCAGCACCTACGAGCAGTACTTC.

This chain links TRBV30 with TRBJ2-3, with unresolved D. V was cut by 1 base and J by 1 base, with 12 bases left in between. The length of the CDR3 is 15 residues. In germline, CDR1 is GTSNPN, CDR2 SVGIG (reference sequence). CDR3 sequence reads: CAWSEGRSRTDTQYF. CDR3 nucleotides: TGTGCCTGGAGTGAGGGTCGTTCTCGCACAGATACGCAGTATTTT.